These 23 T cell receptor beta chains came from one sample sequenced in a study of T cells in localized non-small cell lung cancer. TCRdb's table, derived via immunoSEQ multiplex PCR, lists solely in-frame clones and lacks some. Among some 130,000 clones, roughly 90% were seen once, and the ten largest hold 1.7%. This specimen was peripheral blood, taken before any cancer treatment. The receptors shown here come from a female donor over 55 with stage I lung adenocarcinoma.

The chain employs TRBV9 and TRBJ2-7, with D uncertain. The CDR3 sequence is 13 residues long. The ends were cut back, 0 bases at V and 2 bases at J, with 6 bases in the middle. Germline values: CDR1 SGDLS, CDR2 YYNGEE. CDR3 region: CASSVVKAYEQYF. The CDR3 DNA sequence: TGTGCCAGCAGCGTAGTGAAGGCCTACGAGCAGTACTTC.

This chain links TRBV11-2 with TRBJ2-3; D remains ambiguous. Germline CDR1 SGHAT, CDR2 FQNNGV. The CDR3 consists of 16 residues. V shed 2 bases and J shed 3 bases, with 15 bases lying between them. The CDR3 here is CASSLWTRLGTDTQYF. The CDR3 DNA sequence: TGTGCCAGCAGCTTATGGACCCGGCTTGGGACAGATACGCAGTATTTT.

This clone was seen more than once but under ten times. Different DNA sequences within this sample yield the same CDR3. CDR3 nucleotide sequence: TGTGCCAGCAGTGAATCCACAACTAATGAAAAACTGTTTTTT. Amino acids: CASSESTTNEKLFF. This chain connects TRBV25-1 to TRBJ1-4; D gene uncertain. Trimming left V 1 base short and J 0 bases short, with 3 bases between. The CDR3 loop spans 14 amino acids. From germline, CDR1 is MGHDK and CDR2 SYGVNS.

A note on this clone: Additional DNA sequences in this sample encode the identical CDR3. The chain combines TRBV19 with TRBJ2-1; D possibly corresponds to TRBD1 (6 bases). Germline loops: CDR1 LNHDA, CDR2 SQIVND (reference sequence). Trimming took off 6 bases at V and 0 bases at J, with 12 bases between the two ends. This CDR3 is built from 15 residues. The CDR3, as DNA: TGTGCCAGTAGACCCGACAGGAGCTCCTACAATGAGCAGTTCTTC. It encodes CASRPDRSSYNEQFF. Filled out from reference TRBV19 and TRBJ2-1, the complete variable domain reads DGGITQSPKYLFRKEGQNVTLSCEQNLNHDAMYWYRQDPGQGLRLIYYSQIVNDFQKGDIAEGYSVSREKKESFPLTVTSAQKNPTAFYLCASRPDRSSYNEQFFGPGTRLTVL.

This chain links TRBV5-1 with TRBJ2-3, with D unclear. The CDR3 is made up of 14 amino acids. The V end lost 0 bases, the J end lost 2 bases, and 7 bases lay between the germline ends. Germline CDR1 SGHRS, CDR2 YFSETQ. The CDR3 region is CASSLGRSTDTQYF. For the CDR3, the DNA is TGCGCCAGCAGCTTGGGCAGATCCACAGATACGCAGTATTTT.

The chain recombines TRBV2 with TRBJ2-2; the D gene could be TRBD1 or TRBD2 (5 bases each). Germline CDR1 is SNHLY and CDR2 is FYNNEI. V was clipped by 2 bases and J by 4 bases, with 14 bases between them. This CDR3 region has 16 residues. The CDR3 loop is CASSENRDVGTGELFF. In DNA, the CDR3 is TGTGCCAGCAGTGAAAACCGGGACGTAGGCACCGGGGAGCTGTTTTTT.

This chain uses TRBV6-6 with TRBJ2-3, with D tentatively TRBD2 (6 bases). Trimming took 5 bases from V and 0 from J, leaving 15 bases between them. CDR3 length: 16 amino acids. Germline CDR1 is MNHNY and CDR2 is SVGAGI (reference sequence). CDR3 residues: CASSPPGLPSTDTQYF. CDR3 nucleotides: TGTGCCAGCAGTCCACCGGGACTCCCTAGCACAGATACGCAGTATTTT.

The rearrangement links TRBV2 to TRBJ1-5; no definite D call. Germline CDR1 SNHLY, CDR2 FYNNEI. Trimming shortened V by 7 bases and J by 4 bases, and 14 bases separated the two germline ends. This CDR3 is built from 14 residues. The CDR3, as DNA: TGTGCCAGCAAGATTGGGAACACAAATCAGCCCCAGCATTTT. Translating it yields CASKIGNTNQPQHF.

This chain uses TRBV28 with TRBJ2-7; 7 nucleotides line up with TRBD2. There are 14 residues in the CDR3. Germline V gene lookup returns CDR1 MDHEN and CDR2 SYDVKM. With 2 bases clipped from V and 0 bases from J, the junction kept 1 base outside the gene matches. CDR3 DNA sequence: TGTGCCAGCAGTTTACGCGGGGGCTCCTACGAGCAGTACTTC. Encoded protein: CASSLRGGSYEQYF.

As for this clone: The sample carries other DNA sequences with the same CDR3. This chain links TRBV5-1 with TRBJ1-3; D is unclear. V was cut by 0 bases and J by 0 bases, with 7 bases left in between. CDR3 length: 15 amino acids. Germline loops: CDR1 SGHRS, CDR2 YFSETQ. Here the CDR3 reads CASSLGSSSGNTIYF. The CDR3 DNA sequence: TGCGCCAGCAGCTTGGGATCCAGCTCTGGAAACACCATATATTTT.

CDR3 DNA sequence: TGTGCCAGCAGCACAACGGCCCCGGGGGGGGGTCGGTACTTC. Its translation: CASSTTAPGGGRYF. The chain has TRBV7-2 and TRBJ2-7; 8 nucleotides line up with TRBD2. The V gene end was trimmed by 5 bases and the J gene end by 12 bases; junction bases not matched to a gene: 15. The germline V gene encodes CDR1 SGHTA and CDR2 FQGNSA. The CDR3 spans 14 residues. Using reference TRBV7-2 and TRBJ2-7 for the parts outside the CDR3, the full variable domain is GAGVSQSPSNKVTEKGKDVELRCDPISGHTALYWYRQSLGQGLEFLIYFQGNSAPDKSGLPSDRFSAERTGGSVSTLTIQRTQQEDSAVYLCASSTTAPGGGRYFGPGTRLTVT.

The chain carries TRBV6-1 and TRBJ2-1, with D perhaps TRBD1 (6 bases). Trimming cost V 0 bases and J 3 bases, with 12 bases left between them. The germline V gene encodes CDR1 MNHNS and CDR2 SASEGT. CDR3 length: 16 residues. This chain's CDR3 is CASSEADRGGYNEQFF. CDR3 sequence (DNA): TGTGCCAGCAGTGAAGCGGACCGAGGGGGCTACAATGAGCAGTTCTTC.

The rearrangement uses TRBV23-1 and TRBJ2-3; perhaps TRBD2 as D (5 bases). TRBV23-1 is an ORF, with its function uncertain. Trimming removed 10 bases from V and 1 base from J, with 18 bases in between. This CDR3 contains 15 residues. The CDR3 sequence is CAKLWRTARTDTQYF. CDR3 bases: TGCGCCAAACTGTGGAGGACCGCACGCACAGATACGCAGTATTTT.

The CDR3 DNA reads TGTGCCAGCAGCCGCGAAGTTTGGGACGATGAGCAGTTCTTC. It is translated as CASSREVWDDEQFF. V is TRBV7-8 and J is TRBJ2-1; D possibly uses TRBD1 or TRBD2 (5 bases each). The CDR3 runs 14 residues. Germline assignment: CDR1 SGHVS and CDR2 FQNEAQ. The ends were cut back, 5 bases at V and 8 bases at J, with 16 bases in the middle.

As concerns this clone: One end of the junction varies from germline; a read error may be responsible. This chain joins TRBV10-3 and TRBJ2-5; possibly TRBD2 for D (6 bases). Germline CDR1 reads ENHRY; CDR2 reads SYGVKD. CDR3 size: 11 residues. In DNA form, the CDR3 reads TGTGCCAGCAGTGAATGGGGGGAAGGATACTTC. This encodes CASSEWGEGYF.

A single count supports this clone. This sequence joins TRBV5-4 and TRBJ2-7; the D is unclear. V lost 1 base, J lost 4 bases, and 9 bases lay in between. Germline CDR1 is SGHNT and CDR2 is YYREEE (reference sequence). The CDR3 length is 13 residues. The CDR3 protein is CASSLPAQYEQYF. DNA for the CDR3: TGTGCCAGCAGCTTGCCGGCCCAATACGAGCAGTACTTC.

The chain joins TRBV28 to TRBJ2-7; tentatively, D is TRBD1 or TRBD2 (6 bases each). V was clipped by 5 bases and J by 7 bases, with 18 bases between them. The germline V gene encodes CDR1 MDHEN and CDR2 SYDVKM. CDR3 size: 14 residues. The CDR3, as DNA: TGTGCCAGCAGTACGATAGCGGAGGGGGAAGAGCAGTACTTC. Translation gives CASSTIAEGEEQYF.

V is TRBV15 and J is TRBJ1-2; maybe TRBD1 (6 bases). Germline values: CDR1 LNHNV, CDR2 YYDKDF (reference sequence). This CDR3 spans 17 amino acids. V lost 5 bases and J lost 2, with 21 bases in between. For the CDR3, the DNA is TGTGCCACCAGCGGGGGGCTAACGGGCGGACAGAACTATGGCTACACCTTC. Translation: CATSGGLTGGQNYGYTF.

The chain joins TRBV19 to TRBJ2-7; TRBD2 might be the D (5 bases). This CDR3 contains 13 residues. Germline CDR1 reads LNHDA; CDR2 reads SQIVND (reference sequence). V dropped 1 base and J dropped 1 base, with 5 bases sitting between them. CDR3 region: CASSIGESYEQYF. Here the CDR3 DNA reads TGTGCCAGTAGTATAGGGGAGTCCTACGAGCAGTACTTC.

This clone was recorded a few times. This chain joins TRBV27 and TRBJ1-1; D is unclear. Germline CDR1 MNHEY, CDR2 SMNVEV (reference sequence). The CDR3 loop spans 15 amino acids. Deletions cut 0 bases from V and 0 bases from J, with 8 bases between. CDR3 in amino acids: CASSLSRTLNTEAFF. In nucleotides, the CDR3 is TGTGCCAGCAGTTTATCCCGGACTCTGAACACTGAAGCTTTCTTT.

This chain joins TRBV11-2 and TRBJ2-3; D might be TRBD2 (6 bases). Trimming took off 3 bases at V and 7 bases at J, with 17 bases between the two ends. Germline V gene sequence: CDR1 SGHAT, CDR2 FQNNGV. This CDR3 spans 15 amino acids. CDR3 residues: CASSFRGTTGYTQYF. The CDR3 coding sequence is TGTGCCAGCAGCTTCCGCGGGACCACCGGGTATACGCAGTATTTT.

The chain combines TRBV30 with TRBJ2-7; TRBD1 or TRBD2 may be the D gene (6 bases each). Germline V gene sequence: CDR1 GTSNPN, CDR2 SVGIG (reference sequence). The CDR3 runs to 14 residues. The ends were cut back, 3 bases at V and 2 bases at J, with 14 bases in the middle. This chain's CDR3 is CAWRRGDQAYEQYF. DNA of the CDR3: TGTGCCTGGAGGAGGGGGGACCAAGCCTACGAGCAGTACTTC. Complete variable domain (other parts from reference TRBV30 and TRBJ2-7): SQTIHQWPATLVQPVGSPLSLECTVEGTSNPNLYWYRQAAGRGLQLLFYSVGIGQISSEVPQNLSASRPQDRQFILSSKKLLLSDSGFYLCAWRRGDQAYEQYFGPGTRLTVT.

This chain joins TRBV11-1 and TRBJ2-1; maybe TRBD2 (6 bases). CDR1 is SGHAT, CDR2 FQDESV, per germline (reference sequence). V gave up 3 bases and J gave up 0 bases, with 9 bases separating them. The CDR3 totals 15 residues. CDR3 DNA sequence: TGTGCCAGCAGCTTCGGGACTCCCTCCTACAATGAGCAGTTCTTC. This sequence encodes CASSFGTPSYNEQFF.